This T cell receptor beta chain derives from a study of T cells after yellow fever vaccination. Study outcomes and limitations: The secondary response peaked faster, at day 5 versus 15, but was weaker.

Using its own MiXCR run on the 5' RACE reads, TCRdb lists one record per CDR3 protein. The sample has about 350,000 distinct CDR3 sequences; around 10% are singletons. This clonotype was seen many times. The antigen is undetermined. V lost 1 base, J lost 1 base, and 0 bases stayed unmatched. The CDR3 is made up of 15 amino acids. The germline CDR1 and CDR2 sequences are SGHTA and FQGNSA. The TCR was taken from a man aged 18 to 29 who received the YFV17D yellow fever vaccine. The chain links TRBV7-2 to TRBJ2-3, with 9 bases matching TRBD2. The specimen was PBMCs, collected on the day of the first yellow fever vaccination. CDR3 coding DNA: TGTGCCAGCAGCTTAGTAGCGGGGGGCACAGATACGCAGTATTTT. Translation gives CASSLVAGGTDTQYF.